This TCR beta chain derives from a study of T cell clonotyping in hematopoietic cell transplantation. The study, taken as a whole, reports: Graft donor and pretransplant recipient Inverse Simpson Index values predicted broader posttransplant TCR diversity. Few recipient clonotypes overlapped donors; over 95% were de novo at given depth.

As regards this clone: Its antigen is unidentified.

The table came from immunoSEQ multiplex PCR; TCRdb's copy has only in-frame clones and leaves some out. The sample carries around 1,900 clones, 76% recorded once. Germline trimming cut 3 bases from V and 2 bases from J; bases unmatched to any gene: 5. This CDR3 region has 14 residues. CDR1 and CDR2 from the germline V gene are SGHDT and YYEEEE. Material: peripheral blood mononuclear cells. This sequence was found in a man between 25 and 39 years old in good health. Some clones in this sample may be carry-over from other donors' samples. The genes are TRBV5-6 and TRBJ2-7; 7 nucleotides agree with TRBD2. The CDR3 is CASSWEGGPYEQYF. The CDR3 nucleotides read TGTGCCAGCAGCTGGGAGGGAGGCCCCTACGAGCAGTACTTC.